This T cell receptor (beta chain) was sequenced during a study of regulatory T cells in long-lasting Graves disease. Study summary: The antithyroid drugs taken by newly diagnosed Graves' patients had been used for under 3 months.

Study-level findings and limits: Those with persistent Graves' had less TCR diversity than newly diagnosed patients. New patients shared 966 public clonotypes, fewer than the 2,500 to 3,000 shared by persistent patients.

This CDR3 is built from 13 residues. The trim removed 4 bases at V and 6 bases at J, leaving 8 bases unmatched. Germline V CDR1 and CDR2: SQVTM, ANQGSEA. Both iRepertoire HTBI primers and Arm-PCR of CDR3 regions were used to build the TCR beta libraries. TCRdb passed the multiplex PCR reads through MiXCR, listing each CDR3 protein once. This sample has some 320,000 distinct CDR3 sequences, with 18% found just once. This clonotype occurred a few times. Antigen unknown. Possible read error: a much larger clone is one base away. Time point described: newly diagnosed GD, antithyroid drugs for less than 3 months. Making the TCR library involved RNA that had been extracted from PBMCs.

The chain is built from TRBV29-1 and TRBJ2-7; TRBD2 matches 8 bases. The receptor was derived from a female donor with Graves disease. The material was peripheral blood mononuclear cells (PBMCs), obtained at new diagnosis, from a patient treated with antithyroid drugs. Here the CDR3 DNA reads TGCAGCGTTGGCGGGAGGTCAGGGCCCGAGCAGTACTTC. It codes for CSVGGRSGPEQYF.